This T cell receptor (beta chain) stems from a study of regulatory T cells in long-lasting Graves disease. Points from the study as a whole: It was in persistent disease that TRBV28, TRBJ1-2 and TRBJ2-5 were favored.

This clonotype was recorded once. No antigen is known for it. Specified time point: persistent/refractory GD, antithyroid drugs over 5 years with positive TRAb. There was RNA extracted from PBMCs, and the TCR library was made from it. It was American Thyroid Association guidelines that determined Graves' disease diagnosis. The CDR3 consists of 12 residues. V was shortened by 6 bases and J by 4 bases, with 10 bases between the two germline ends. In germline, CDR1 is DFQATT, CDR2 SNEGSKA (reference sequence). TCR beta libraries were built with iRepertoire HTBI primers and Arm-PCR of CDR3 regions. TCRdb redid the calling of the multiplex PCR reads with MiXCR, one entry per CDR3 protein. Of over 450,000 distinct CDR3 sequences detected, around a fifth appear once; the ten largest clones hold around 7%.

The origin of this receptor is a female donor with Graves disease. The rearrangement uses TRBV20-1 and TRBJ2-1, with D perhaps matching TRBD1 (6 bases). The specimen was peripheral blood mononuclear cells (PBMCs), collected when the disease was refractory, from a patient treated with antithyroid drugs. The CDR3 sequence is CSAAGVYNEQFF. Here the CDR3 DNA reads TGCAGTGCCGCAGGGGTATACAATGAGCAGTTCTTC.